Listed below are T cell receptor beta chains from one sample, sequenced in a study of blood T cell repertoires in COVID-19. TCRdb's table, derived via immunoSEQ multiplex PCR, lists solely in-frame clones and lacks some. Of 110,000 to 150,000 clones in the sample, 88% are singletons; the top ten hold about 2%. Sequencing input: peripheral blood. Receptors were obtained from a man aged 65 to 79 with acute or convalescent COVID-19. The CDR3 runs from the conserved cysteine through the conserved F or W. Each record gives: J gene, D gene, clone size, CDR3 length, V gene, CDR3 DNA, CDR3 protein. A D gene is named only where the DNA matches it firmly. Only some rows state a clone size, as once, few, many or a class for expanded clones.

J: TRBJ2-7
D: NA
size: once
length: 15
V: TRBV3-1/TRBV3-2
DNA: TGTGCCAGCAGCCACTATTATAGGGGGAATAACGAGCAGTACTTC
CDR3: CASSHYYRGNNEQYF

J: TRBJ1-2
D: TRBD1
size: NA
length: 14
V: TRBV28
DNA: TGTGCCAGCAGTTTCCCCACAGGGGATGTTGGCTACACCTTC
CDR3: CASSFPTGDVGYTF

J: TRBJ1-5
D: NA
size: NA
length: 15
V: TRBV18
DNA: TGTGCCAGCTCCGAGGGATCTGGGAGCAATCAGCCCCAGCATTTT
CDR3: CASSEGSGSNQPQHF

J: TRBJ1-2
D: TRBD1
size: NA
length: 14
V: TRBV4-1
DNA: TGCGCCAGCAGCCAAGATGGACAGGGAGGAGGCTACACCTTC
CDR3: CASSQDGQGGGYTF

J: TRBJ1-1
D: NA
size: NA
length: 11
V: TRBV10-2
DNA: TGCGCCAGCAGCGTGAACACTGAAGCTTTCTTT
CDR3: CASSVNTEAFF

J: TRBJ2-7
D: TRBD1
size: NA
length: 14
V: TRBV11-1
DNA: TGTGCCAGCAGCTTACAGGGGGCCACCTACGAGCAGTACTTC
CDR3: CASSLQGATYEQYF

J: TRBJ2-5
D: NA
size: NA
length: 14
V: TRBV24-1
DNA: TGTGCCACCAGTGAAGGACAGCTCAGAGAGACCCAGTACTTC
CDR3: CATSEGQLRETQYF

J: TRBJ2-3
D: TRBD1
size: NA
length: 15
V: TRBV6-5
DNA: TGTGCCAGCAACGAACGGGGACAGGGAGTCGTGGCGCAGTATTTT
CDR3: CASNERGQGVVAQYF

J: TRBJ1-5
D: NA
size: NA
length: 13
V: TRBV19
DNA: TGTGCCAGTAGTTCCCAGGTCGATCAGCCCCAGCATTTT
CDR3: CASSSQVDQPQHF

J: TRBJ1-6
D: TRBD1
size: NA
length: 14
V: TRBV27
DNA: TGTGCCAGCAGTTTATCGGGGACAGGGGCGGTCCTCCACTTT
CDR3: CASSLSGTGAVLHF

J: TRBJ2-7
D: TRBD1
size: NA
length: 15
V: TRBV9
DNA: TGTGCCAGCAGCGTCTCCGGGACAGAAACCTACGAGCAGTACTTC
CDR3: CASSVSGTETYEQYF

J: TRBJ1-3
D: NA
size: NA
length: 15
V: TRBV7-9
DNA: TGTGCCAGCAGTTCGACTACACACGCAGGAAACACCATATATTTT
CDR3: CASSSTTHAGNTIYF

J: TRBJ1-5
D: NA
size: NA
length: 16
V: TRBV5-6
DNA: TGTGCCAGCAGCGCCTACCGCGGGGGCTTGGTTCAGCCCCAGCATTTT
CDR3: CASSAYRGGLVQPQHF

J: TRBJ1-1
D: NA
size: NA
length: 13
V: TRBV6-5
DNA: TGTGCCCCTTACCTGGACAGATACACTGAAGCTTTCTTT
CDR3: CAPYLDRYTEAFF

J: TRBJ1-2
D: TRBD1
size: NA
length: 16
V: TRBV6-5
DNA: TGTGCCAGCAGTTTGGGAGACTACCCGACAGGGCAAGGCTACACCTTC
CDR3: CASSLGDYPTGQGYTF

J: TRBJ1-6
D: NA
size: few
length: 14
V: TRBV27
DNA: TGTGCCAGCAGTGGCCTTGACAGAAATTCACCCCTCCACTTT
CDR3: CASSGLDRNSPLHF

J: TRBJ2-1
D: TRBD2
size: NA
length: 18
V: TRBV5-8
DNA: TGTGCCAGCAGCTTGGGGGGGCTAGCGGGGAAACGGTACAATGAGCAGTTCTTC
CDR3: CASSLGGLAGKRYNEQFF

J: TRBJ1-1
D: NA
size: NA
length: 15
V: TRBV15
DNA: TGTGCCACCAACCAGGGGCTTTACATGGACACTGAAGCTTTCTTT
CDR3: CATNQGLYMDTEAFF

J: TRBJ1-5
D: NA
size: NA
length: 15
V: TRBV19
DNA: TGTGCCAGTAGTATGAACAGTAAGAGCAATCAGCCCCAGCATTTT
CDR3: CASSMNSKSNQPQHF

J: TRBJ2-7
D: TRBD2
size: NA
length: 17
V: TRBV6-2/TRBV6-3
DNA: TGTGCCAGCAGTTACTCGAGGACTAGCGGTCCAAAAGGCGAGCAGTACTTC
CDR3: CASSYSRTSGPKGEQYF

J: TRBJ1-5
D: TRBD1
size: NA
length: 15
V: TRBV6-5
DNA: TGTGCCAGCAGTTTGGGACAGAGTAGCAATCAGCCCCAGCATTTT
CDR3: CASSLGQSSNQPQHF

J: TRBJ1-1
D: NA
size: NA
length: 16
V: TRBV3-1/TRBV3-2
DNA: TGTGCCAGCAGCCAATCTCCGGGGGGCTTGAACACTGAAGCTTTCTTT
CDR3: CASSQSPGGLNTEAFF

J: TRBJ2-3
D: TRBD1
size: NA
length: 16
V: TRBV9
DNA: TGTGCCAGCAGCGTAGGACAGGGGGAACGTACAGATACGCAGTATTTT
CDR3: CASSVGQGERTDTQYF

J: TRBJ1-1
D: TRBD1
size: NA
length: 14
V: TRBV5-5
DNA: TGTGCCAGCAGCTTCACAGGGGGAGACACTGAAGCTTTCTTT
CDR3: CASSFTGGDTEAFF

J: TRBJ2-3
D: TRBD1
size: NA
length: 15
V: TRBV2
DNA: TGTGCCAACCGCCGGGACAGGGGGGCCACAGATACGCAGTATTTT
CDR3: CANRRDRGATDTQYF

J: TRBJ2-7
D: NA
size: NA
length: 11
V: TRBV10-3
DNA: TGTGCCACCGGGAAGGTCTTGGAGCAGTACTTC
CDR3: CATGKVLEQYF

J: TRBJ2-2
D: NA
size: NA
length: 18
V: TRBV18
DNA: TGTGCCAGCTCACCATTTCAGGGTCATCCTTCGAACACCGGGGAGCTGTTTTTT
CDR3: CASSPFQGHPSNTGELFF

J: TRBJ1-5
D: TRBD1
size: NA
length: 14
V: TRBV7-9
DNA: TGTGCCAGCACAAACAGGGGTGGCAATCAGCCCCAGCATTTT
CDR3: CASTNRGGNQPQHF

J: TRBJ1-2
D: NA
size: NA
length: 15
V: TRBV18
DNA: TGTGCCAGCTCACCAAGCAGGGGCGTGATGGGTGGCTACACCTTC
CDR3: CASSPSRGVMGGYTF

J: TRBJ2-5
D: NA
size: NA
length: 15
V: TRBV7-2
DNA: TGTGCCAGCAGCTTTCAAGGCGGACAAGAAGAGACCCAGTACTTC
CDR3: CASSFQGGQEETQYF

J: TRBJ1-5
D: TRBD1
size: NA
length: 17
V: TRBV28
DNA: TGTGCCAGCAGGGACGGGACAGGATTCCATAGCAATCAGCCCCAGCATTTT
CDR3: CASRDGTGFHSNQPQHF

J: TRBJ1-2
D: TRBD1
size: once
length: 13
V: TRBV10-3
DNA: TGTGCCATCAGTGAAGGACAGGGATCTGGCTACACCTTC
CDR3: CAISEGQGSGYTF

J: TRBJ1-1
D: NA
size: NA
length: 15
V: TRBV20-1
DNA: TGCAGTGCTAGTTTACCGACACGCATGAACACTGAAGCTTTCTTT
CDR3: CSASLPTRMNTEAFF

J: TRBJ2-1
D: NA
size: NA
length: 16
V: TRBV18
DNA: TGTGCCAGCTCACCCCCCACCGCGAGCTCCTACAATGAGCAGTTCTTC
CDR3: CASSPPTASSYNEQFF

J: TRBJ1-1
D: NA
size: NA
length: 14
V: TRBV27
DNA: TGTGCCAGCAGTCCCCTTGGGGCTACCGGTGAAGCTTTCTTT
CDR3: CASSPLGATGEAFF

J: TRBJ2-6
D: NA
size: NA
length: 16
V: TRBV3-1/TRBV3-2
DNA: TGTGCCAGCAGCCAAGATCCCCACTCTGGGGCCAACGTCCTGACTTTC
CDR3: CASSQDPHSGANVLTF

J: TRBJ1-6
D: TRBD1
size: NA
length: 15
V: TRBV7-2
DNA: TGTGCCAGCGCAACAGGGGCCCCCCCTAATTCACCCCTCCACTTT
CDR3: CASATGAPPNSPLHF

J: TRBJ1-1
D: NA
size: NA
length: 13
V: TRBV28
DNA: TGTGCCAGCACCACTGACTTGAACACTGAAGCTTTCTTT
CDR3: CASTTDLNTEAFF

J: TRBJ1-2
D: TRBD1
size: once
length: 16
V: TRBV9
DNA: TGTGCCAGCAGCGCATCATCCGGGACAGGGGGCCGTGGCTACACCTTC
CDR3: CASSASSGTGGRGYTF

J: TRBJ1-5
D: NA
size: NA
length: 14
V: TRBV19
DNA: TGTGCCAGTAGCGGGTCCTATATGGATCAGCCCCAGCATTTT
CDR3: CASSGSYMDQPQHF

J: TRBJ2-3
D: TRBD2
size: NA
length: 16
V: TRBV2
DNA: TGTGCTGGAAGTGGGACTAGCGGGGGGGCCACAGATACGCAGTATTTT
CDR3: CAGSGTSGGATDTQYF

J: TRBJ1-4
D: NA
size: NA
length: 12
V: TRBV29-1
DNA: TGCAGCGTTGGGCGGGATAATGAAAAACTGTTTTTT
CDR3: CSVGRDNEKLFF

J: TRBJ2-3
D: NA
size: NA
length: 14
V: TRBV5-1
DNA: TGCGCCAGCAGGGAGGGAGCGCCCACAGATACGCAGTATTTT
CDR3: CASREGAPTDTQYF

J: TRBJ1-1
D: NA
size: NA
length: 13
V: TRBV7-3
DNA: TGTGCCAGCAGCTTAGCCGGGAACACTGAAGCTTTCTTT
CDR3: CASSLAGNTEAFF

J: TRBJ1-2
D: NA
size: NA
length: 12
V: TRBV21-1
DNA: TGTGCCAGCAGCGCGACAGGGGATGGCTACACCTTC
CDR3: CASSATGDGYTF

J: TRBJ2-3
D: TRBD2
size: NA
length: 16
V: TRBV6-5
DNA: TGTGCCAGCAGTTTGGGACTAGCGGGAGGCACAGATACGCAGTATTTT
CDR3: CASSLGLAGGTDTQYF

J: TRBJ1-4
D: NA
size: few
length: 13
V: TRBV5-1
DNA: TGCGCCAGCAGCTTGGGTCTCGGTGAAAAACTGTTTTTT
CDR3: CASSLGLGEKLFF

J: TRBJ2-7
D: TRBD1
size: NA
length: 14
V: TRBV5-4
DNA: TGTGCCAGCAGCCTCTCCACAGACAGGGACGAGCAGTACTTC
CDR3: CASSLSTDRDEQYF

J: TRBJ1-6
D: TRBD1
size: NA
length: 15
V: TRBV7-9
DNA: TGTGCCAGCAGCTTAGCGACAGGGGGCGATTCACCCCTCCACTTT
CDR3: CASSLATGGDSPLHF

J: TRBJ1-1
D: NA
size: few
length: 13
V: TRBV5-1
DNA: TGCGCCAGCAGCTTGTTAGGGGCTACTGAAGCTTTCTTT
CDR3: CASSLLGATEAFF

J: TRBJ1-2
D: TRBD1
size: NA
length: 13
V: TRBV9
DNA: TGTGCCAGCAGCGAGGGGACAGGGAATGGCTACACCTTC
CDR3: CASSEGTGNGYTF

J: TRBJ2-3
D: TRBD1
size: NA
length: 15
V: TRBV5-4
DNA: TGTGCCAGCAGCGAGGGACAGGACTACACAGATACGCAGTATTTT
CDR3: CASSEGQDYTDTQYF

J: TRBJ1-4
D: TRBD1
size: NA
length: 14
V: TRBV30
DNA: TGTGCCTGGAGTGGGACAGGGAATTATGAAAAACTGTTTTTT
CDR3: CAWSGTGNYEKLFF

J: TRBJ2-1
D: NA
size: NA
length: 16
V: TRBV5-1
DNA: TGCGCCAGCAGCCTGACGGGACTCGGCTCCTACAATGAGCAGTTCTTC
CDR3: CASSLTGLGSYNEQFF

J: TRBJ1-1
D: NA
size: NA
length: 11
V: TRBV28
DNA: TGTGCCAGCAGTTTTTACCCAGCGGTAGTGTTT
CDR3: CASSFYPAVVF

J: TRBJ1-1
D: NA
size: NA
length: 13
V: TRBV14
DNA: TGTGCCAGCAGCCAACAGTCGAACACTGAAGCTTTCTTT
CDR3: CASSQQSNTEAFF

J: TRBJ1-5
D: NA
size: NA
length: 16
V: TRBV2
DNA: TGTGCCAGCAGTGAAGTTCCAGGGTTAAGCAATCAGCCCCAGCATTTT
CDR3: CASSEVPGLSNQPQHF

J: TRBJ2-5
D: NA
size: NA
length: 14
V: TRBV2
DNA: TGTGCCAGCACCCAACAGGGTCTGCGGGAGACCCAGTACTTC
CDR3: CASTQQGLRETQYF